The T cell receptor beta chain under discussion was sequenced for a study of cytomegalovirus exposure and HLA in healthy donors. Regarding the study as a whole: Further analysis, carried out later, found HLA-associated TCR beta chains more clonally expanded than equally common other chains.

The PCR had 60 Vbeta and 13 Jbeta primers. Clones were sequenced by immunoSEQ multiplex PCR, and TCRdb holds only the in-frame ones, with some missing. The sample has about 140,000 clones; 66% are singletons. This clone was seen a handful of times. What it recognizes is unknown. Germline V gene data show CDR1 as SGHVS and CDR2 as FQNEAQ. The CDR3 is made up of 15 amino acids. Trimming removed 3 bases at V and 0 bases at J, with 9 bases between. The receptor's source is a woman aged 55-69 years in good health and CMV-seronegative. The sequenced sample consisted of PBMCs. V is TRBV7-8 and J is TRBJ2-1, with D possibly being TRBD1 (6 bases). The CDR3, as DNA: TGTGCCAGCAGCTTGTCAGGGGTCTCCTACAATGAGCAGTTCTTC. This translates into CASSLSGVSYNEQFF.